The source of this TCR beta chain is a study of patients and donors after allogeneic stem cell transplantation. TCRdb re-called the RT-PCR reads through MiXCR, storing one row per CDR3 protein. The sample includes over 350,000 distinct CDR3 sequences, 16% of them seen just once. Germline-derived CDR1 and CDR2 are SGHDN and FVKESK. V lost 4 bases to trimming and J lost 0 bases; unmatched junction nucleotides: 7. This CDR3 comprises 16 residues. This clonotype was detected a few times. The rearrangement joins TRBV14 to TRBJ1-2; 8 bases align to TRBD1. Sequencing input: blood, either unsorted or a sorted T cell fraction (not recorded which). The clonotype comes from a human donor who was either an allogeneic HSCT recipient or a stem cell or donor lymphocyte infusion donor (not recorded which). It is not recorded whose cells these are; they may come from a transplant donor. CDR3 sequence (DNA): TGTGCCAGCAGCCGACGGGACAGGAAAGCTAACTATGGCTACACCTTC. Protein sequence: CASSRRDRKANYGYTF.